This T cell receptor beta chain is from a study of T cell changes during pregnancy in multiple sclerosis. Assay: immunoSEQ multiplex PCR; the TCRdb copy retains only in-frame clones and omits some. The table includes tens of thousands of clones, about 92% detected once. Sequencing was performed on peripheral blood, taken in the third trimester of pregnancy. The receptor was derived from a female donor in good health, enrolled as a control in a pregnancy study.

In DNA, the CDR3 is TGTGCCAGCAGCCCGAGACAGGGTATGAACACTGAAGCTTTCTTT. It translates to CASSPRQGMNTEAFF. The chain couples TRBV11-2 to TRBJ1-1, with 7 bases identical to TRBD1. Trimming at V came to 5 bases and at J to 0 bases, leaving 6 bases not matched to a gene. The germline gives CDR1 SGHAT, CDR2 FQNNGV. CDR3 length: 15 residues.